This T cell receptor (beta chain) was found in a study of molecular identifiers for immune sequencing clone quantification. TCRdb reprocessed the PCR reads with MiXCR, giving one entry per CDR3 protein. The table includes about 320,000 distinct CDR3 sequences, 24% detected once. V lost 3 bases and J 5 bases, leaving 13 bases between the germline ends. The length of the CDR3 is 14 residues. This clonotype has ten or more counts. This rearrangement joins TRBV12-3 or TRBV12-4 to TRBJ2-5; possible D gene TRBD2, 6 bases. The sequence came from a human donor in good health. Some libraries in this study had Jurkat cell RNA spiked in. The sequenced material came from naive CD8+ T cells from blood, with Jurkat cell RNA spiked in. This sample's subset: FACS-sorted CD8+CD4-CCR7+CD45RA+ naive T cells. The CDR3 nucleotides read TGTGCCAGCAGTTTTAGGGTGGAGGGCGAGACCCAGTACTTC. This encodes CASSFRVEGETQYF.